The next 10 T cell receptor beta chains were all read from a single sample in a study of cytomegalovirus exposure and HLA in healthy donors. The PCR used 60 Vbeta and 13 Jbeta primers. Profiling relied on immunoSEQ multiplex PCR, and the TCRdb table lists in-frame clones only, not all of them. This repertoire includes 150,000 or so clones. The sequenced sample was PBMCs. These receptors originate from a man in his late teens or twenties in good health and CMV-seronegative.

V is TRBV7-9 and J is TRBJ2-7, with 7 nucleotides matching TRBD2. The ends lost 4 bases at V and 2 bases at J; junction bases unmatched: 11. The germline CDR1 and CDR2 sequences are SEHNR and FQNEAQ (reference sequence). The CDR3 consists of 16 residues. The CDR3 DNA follows: TGTGCCAGCAGCTCGTCGGGAGGACCAGCCGCCTACGAGCAGTACTTC. This gives the protein CASSSSGGPAAYEQYF. The full variable domain, its missing parts supplied by reference TRBV7-9 and TRBJ2-7, is DTGVSQNPRHKITKRGQNVTFRCDPISEHNRLYWYRQTLGQGPEFLTYFQNEAQLEKSRLLSDRFSAERPKGSFSTLEIQRTEQGDSAMYLCASSSSGGPAAYEQYFGPGTRLTVT.

Here the CDR3 DNA reads TGTGCCAGCAGTCGAGGGCCCGGACTCTACGAGCAGTACTTC. Encoded protein: CASSRGPGLYEQYF. This chain joins TRBV19 and TRBJ2-7; tentatively, D is TRBD2 (5 bases). Germline lookup yields CDR1 LNHDA and CDR2 SQIVND (reference sequence). Trimming stripped 9 bases from V and 3 bases from J, with 18 bases between. The CDR3 has 14 residues. Based on the CDR3 plus reference TRBV19 and TRBJ2-7, the full variable domain is DGGITQSPKYLFRKEGQNVTLSCEQNLNHDAMYWYRQDPGQGLRLIYYSQIVNDFQKGDIAEGYSVSREKKESFPLTVTSAQKNPTAFYLCASSRGPGLYEQYFGPGTRLTVT.

The rearrangement uses TRBV10-3 and TRBJ1-5, with 7 positions matching TRBD1. CDR3 size: 16 residues. Germline assignment: CDR1 ENHRY and CDR2 SYGVKD. With V trimmed by 6 bases and J by 0 bases, 8 bases remained unmatched. CDR3: CAISKGGQTSNQPQHF. In nucleotides, the CDR3 is TGTGCCATCAGCAAAGGGGGACAGACTAGCAATCAGCCCCAGCATTTT.

The rearrangement links TRBV7-9 to TRBJ2-2; TRBD1 matches at 7 bases. The CDR3 spans 16 residues. Losses at the gene ends were 2 bases for V and 7 bases for J; bases not matched to a gene: 10. Germline-derived CDR1 and CDR2 are SEHNR and FQNEAQ (reference sequence). CDR3 in amino acids: CASSLLLTGEDGELFF. DNA for the CDR3: TGTGCCAGCAGCTTACTTTTAACAGGGGAAGACGGGGAGCTGTTTTTT.

The chain uses TRBV6-6 and TRBJ2-4; possible D gene TRBD1, 5 bases. The V end lost 4 bases, the J end lost 0 bases, and 10 bases lay between the germline ends. The germline gives CDR1 MNHNY, CDR2 SVGAGI (reference sequence). This CDR3 contains 15 residues. CDR3 protein: CASSSGLLAKNIQYF. CDR3 nucleotide sequence: TGTGCCAGCAGTTCAGGGCTTCTAGCCAAAAACATTCAGTACTTC.

The chain combines TRBV19 with TRBJ1-5; 9 bases match TRBD1. V shed 5 bases and J 9 bases; nucleotides not matched to a gene: 14. Germline lookup yields CDR1 LNHDA and CDR2 SQIVND (reference sequence). The CDR3 spans 16 residues. The CDR3 sequence: CASSPTPTGGGRPQHF. CDR3 DNA sequence: TGTGCCAGTAGTCCAACCCCGACAGGGGGGGGTAGGCCCCAGCATTTT.

The chain is built from TRBV15 and TRBJ2-2; 9 positions match TRBD1. Germline assignment: CDR1 LNHNV and CDR2 YYDKDF (reference sequence). The CDR3 contains 17 residues. V trimming: 5 bases; J trimming: 3 bases; junction bases outside the gene matches: 10. The CDR3 loop is CATSDRSGTGHTGELFF. The DNA for the CDR3 is TGTGCCACCAGCGACAGATCCGGGACAGGGCACACCGGGGAGCTGTTTTTT.

This chain joins TRBV29-1 and TRBJ2-1; 10 bases align to TRBD1. The ends lost 8 bases at V and 3 bases at J; junction bases unmatched: 7. This CDR3 has 14 amino acids. CDR1 is SQVTM and CDR2 is ANQGSEA in the germline V gene. Here the CDR3 DNA reads TGCAGCACCCCGGGGGACAGGGGCTACAATGAGCAGTTCTTC. Its translation: CSTPGDRGYNEQFF.

The rearrangement uses TRBV6-5 and TRBJ2-7; TRBD1 matches at 10 bases. With V trimmed by 6 bases and J by 4 bases, 3 bases remained unmatched. The germline V gene encodes CDR1 MNHEY and CDR2 SVGAGI. This CDR3 comprises 13 residues. CDR3 coding DNA: TGTGCCAGCAGGCCGGGACAGGGGTACGAGCAGTACTTC. Its protein product is CASRPGQGYEQYF.

The gene calls are TRBV5-1 and TRBJ2-6; 7 positions match TRBD1. CDR3 size: 18 residues. Losses at the gene ends were 6 bases for V and 0 bases for J; bases not matched to a gene: 12. Germline CDR1 is SGHRS and CDR2 is YFSETQ. The CDR3 bases are TGCGCCAGCAAAACAGCCGGGACAGCCTTCTCTGGGGCCAACGTCCTGACTTTC. Protein: CASKTAGTAFSGANVLTF.